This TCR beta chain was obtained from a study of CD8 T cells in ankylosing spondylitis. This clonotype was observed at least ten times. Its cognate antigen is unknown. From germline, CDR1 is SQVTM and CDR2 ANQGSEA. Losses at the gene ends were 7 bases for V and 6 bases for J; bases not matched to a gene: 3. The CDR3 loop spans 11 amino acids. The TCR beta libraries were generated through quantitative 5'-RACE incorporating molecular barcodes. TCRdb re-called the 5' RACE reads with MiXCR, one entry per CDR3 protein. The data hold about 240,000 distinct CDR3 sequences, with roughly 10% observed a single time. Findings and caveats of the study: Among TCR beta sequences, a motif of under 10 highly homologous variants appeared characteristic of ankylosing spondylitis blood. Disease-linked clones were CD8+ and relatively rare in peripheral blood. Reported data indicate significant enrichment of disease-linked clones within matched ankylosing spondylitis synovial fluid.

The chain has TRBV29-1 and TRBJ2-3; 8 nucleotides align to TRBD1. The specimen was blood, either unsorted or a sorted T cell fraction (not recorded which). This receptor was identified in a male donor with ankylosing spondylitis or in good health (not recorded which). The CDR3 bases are TGCAGCGGGACAGGGTTTGATACGCAGTATTTT. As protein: CSGTGFDTQYF.